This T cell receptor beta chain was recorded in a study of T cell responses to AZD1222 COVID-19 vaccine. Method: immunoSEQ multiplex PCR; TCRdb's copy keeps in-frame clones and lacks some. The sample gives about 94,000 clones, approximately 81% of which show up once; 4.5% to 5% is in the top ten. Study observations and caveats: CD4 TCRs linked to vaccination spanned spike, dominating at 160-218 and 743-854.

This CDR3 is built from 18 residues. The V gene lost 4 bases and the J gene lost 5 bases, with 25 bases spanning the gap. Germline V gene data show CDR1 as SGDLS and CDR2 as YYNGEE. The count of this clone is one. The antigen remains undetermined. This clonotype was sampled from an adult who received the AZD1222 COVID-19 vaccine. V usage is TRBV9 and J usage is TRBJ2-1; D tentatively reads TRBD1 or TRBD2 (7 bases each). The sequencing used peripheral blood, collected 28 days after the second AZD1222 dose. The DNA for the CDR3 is TGTGCCAGCAGCATCCGACTTCAGGGGGGGGCCCTCGACAATGAGCAGTTCTTC. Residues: CASSIRLQGGALDNEQFF. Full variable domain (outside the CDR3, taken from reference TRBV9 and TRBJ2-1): DSGVTQTPKHLITATGQRVTLRCSPRSGDLSVYWYQQSLDQGLQFLIQYYNGEERAKGNILERFSAQQFPDLHSELNLSSLELGDSALYFCASSIRLQGGALDNEQFFGPGTRLTVL.